Listed below are T cell receptor beta chains from one sample, sequenced in a study of blood T cell repertoires in COVID-19. The protocol was immunoSEQ multiplex PCR, while the TCRdb copy is restricted to in-frame clones and leaves out a portion. The sample has 70,000 to 95,000 clones; 88% are singletons. What was sequenced was peripheral blood. The receptor source for this set is an elderly woman with active COVID-19. CDR3s leave out the opening cysteine and the closing phenylalanine or tryptophan. Each record gives: CDR3 protein, V gene.

CDR3 protein: ASSEQGAATDTQY
V gene: TRBV6-1

CDR3 protein: ASTPGLSTDTQY
V gene: TRBV28

CDR3 protein: ATVPGGSYEQY
V gene: TRBV10-3

CDR3 protein: ARNGTSYTGELF
V gene: TRBV19

CDR3 protein: ASNRYRTGVIETQY
V gene: TRBV21-1

CDR3 protein: ASSPSRGGGFSSYNEQF
V gene: TRBV5-6

CDR3 protein: ASSKGQGSTDTQY
V gene: TRBV21-1

CDR3 protein: ASSPDGTGANVLT
V gene: TRBV27

CDR3 protein: SASVLHTDTQY
V gene: TRBV29-1

CDR3 protein: ASSLAHTSGASPLH
V gene: TRBV5-6

CDR3 protein: ASSLSWTAYRNGYT
V gene: TRBV27

CDR3 protein: ASSPPGQEGFTEQY
V gene: TRBV7-9

CDR3 protein: ASSYSAGELF
V gene: TRBV12-3/TRBV12-4

CDR3 protein: ASSSQGSWEKLF
V gene: TRBV5-1

CDR3 protein: ASRPRTGGFVTEAF
V gene: TRBV28

CDR3 protein: ASSLGLAGGNYNEQF
V gene: TRBV5-4

CDR3 protein: AWSRVGTQY
V gene: TRBV30

CDR3 protein: ASSFDRVKSDTQY
V gene: TRBV5-6

CDR3 protein: ASSYSRVRMNTEAF
V gene: TRBV6-2/TRBV6-3

CDR3 protein: ASRPRAGGGQPQH
V gene: TRBV28

CDR3 protein: ASSLFTVAGGTIY
V gene: TRBV7-9